This TCR beta chain was sequenced for a study of CD8+ T cells in alopecia areata (dated by TCRdb to 2017 to 2018). For the study in its entirety: The treated patients, all with moderate-to-severe alopecia areata, were enrolled in an open-label pilot trial of oral tofacitinib given at 5 to 10 mg twice daily. Tofacitinib was administered for 6 to 18 months, and 6 months of follow-up off drug were then conducted to assess delayed response and recurrence. For the treated patients, the SALT score, which quantifies what percentage of scalp surface area is affected, served as the measure of disease severity. The study used high-throughput TCRbeta sequencing to examine T cell clonal expansion in alopecia areata, in both the C3H/HeJ mouse model and human patients. On the human side, TCRbeta sequencing was run on scalp tissue and on sorted CD4+ and CD8+ peripheral blood T cells from healthy controls and from alopecia areata patients with either patchy or totalis/universalis disease. Patients on tofacitinib were biopsied at baseline and after 4 and 24 weeks of treatment, and several of the patients also had a later scalp biopsy. Scalp clonality was compared across normal scalp (n=4), patchy alopecia areata scalp (n=8), and alopecia totalis/universalis scalp (n=8). RNA came from the PAXgene miRNA kit for fixed scalp, the miRNeasy kit for PBMCs, and the RNeasy kit for mouse skin. immunoSEQ multiplex PCR using 35 Vbeta forward primers and 13 Jbeta reverse primers was used to amplify TCRbeta CDR3 regions. Here is what the overall study found, with its caveats: Tofacitinib significantly lowered scalp clonality and the number of expanded CD8+ clones among the top 100 scalp clones. Many expanded lesional clones persisted in scalp and blood during tofacitinib treatment, which may partly explain relapse after stopping treatment. Scalp TCR repertoire analysis is complicated because resident alphabeta T cells in normal human skin are also sequenced, whereas mouse skin is dominated by gammadelta T cells. Compared with normal scalp, lesional scalp had higher clonality and more expanded CD8+ clones, particularly in alopecia totalis/universalis, a pattern that suggests antigenic drive. The treated cohort was small, with a single nonresponder, so links between baseline CD8+ expansion and response need larger studies. Shared TCR sequences between patients were less evident than in mice, which may be partly attributable to HLA diversity in the patient population.

The library was obtained by the immunoSEQ multiplex PCR assay. RNA was extracted from all samples and reverse transcribed into cDNA as template for TCR sequencing. SuperScript III was used for first-strand cDNA synthesis, primed with a 2:1 mix of oligo-dT and random hexamers. A synthetic immune receptor repertoire was used to assess amplification bias, and residual bias was removed computationally. The authors' analysis ran thus. Raw reads were preprocessed to remove errors, and CDR3 was defined by IMGT conventions from the conserved cysteine to phenylalanine. Clonality was computed as 1 minus the Shannon entropy, with the entropy normalized by log2 of the number of productive unique TCRs. Whether each scalp clone was CD4 or CD8 was inferred by checking scalp TCRbeta sequences against the CD4 and CD8 repertoires from sorted blood. This immuneACCESS table, as held by TCRdb, lists in-frame sequences with V and J called but not all clones. Of the missing ones, under half trace to an unresolved V gene in checked studies; the others have no known cause. V, J and clone size are those of that table, while D and trimming were read from the DNA. The sample table holds around 100,000 clones, of which about 60% were seen once. The ten largest clones capture less than 15% of the sample.

CDR1 is given as SQVTM and CDR2 as ANQGSEA, both from the germline V gene. V gives up 0 bases and J gives up 11 bases, and the segment between their germline ends measures 13 bases. Counted from cysteine to phenylalanine, this CDR3 has 13 amino acids. This entry keeps only the CDR3 DNA: 39 bases, framed from base 1. The sample's time point label is to be understood as: around 22 weeks on oral tofacitinib. The treatment or condition label corresponds to: oral pan-JAK inhibitor, 5-10 mg twice daily. Lesional scalp punch biopsies and peripheral blood were collected from alopecia areata patients. PBMCs were isolated by density centrifugation and stained for CD3, CD4 and CD8, after which CD4+ and CD8+ T cells were sorted on a FACSAria. A few counts support this clone. The antigen it binds to is not known. Base qualities are not recorded, but no much larger clone differs from it by a single base.

The clonotype was recovered from a human donor with alopecia areata. The chain employs TRBV29-1 and TRBJ1-4; no D gene is confidently identified. The specimen comprised CD8+ T cells sorted from blood, sampled at week 24, from a patient treated with tofacitinib. The nucleotide sequence reads as follows: TGCAGCGTTGAAGACAAGGAGAGGTATAAACTGTTTTTT. This yields the protein CSVEDKERYKLFF.